The source of this T cell receptor (beta chain) is a study of T cell responses to AZD1222 COVID-19 vaccine (dated by TCRdb to the early 2020s). With regard to the full study: AZD1222 recipients whose second dose came at about 4 weeks and those whose second dose came at about 12 weeks were combined into one group, since spike-specific TCR depth and breadth did not differ between the two schedules. Trial participants were enrolled by age into 18-55, 56-69 and 70-plus year subgroups, with about 150, 27 and 61 TCR-sequenced participants respectively. A total of around 240 trial participants underwent TCR sequencing, of whom 207 had received two doses of AZD1222 and 26 had received two doses of the MenACWY control vaccine.

Including cysteine and phenylalanine, the CDR3 has 15 amino acids. CDR3 DNA only is kept here, 45 bases in frame from base 1. Trimming leaves V shorter by 10 bases and J shorter by 5 bases, with the junction holding 14 bases beyond the gene matches. Taken from the germline V gene, the CDR1 and CDR2 loops are MNHEY and SVGAGI. The CDR3 regions of human TCRbeta chains were analyzed by immunosequencing. The authors' pipeline ran thus. Repertoire TCRs were checked for matches against a reference library of SARS-CoV-2-specific TCRs that had been generated using the MIRA antigen-specificity platform. Breadth meant the fraction of unique TCRs that were SARS-CoV-2-associated, whereas depth meant the fraction of total T cells that were SARS-CoV-2-associated. Each spike-specific TCR was assigned to its reactive spike region and to a CD4 or CD8 class using the MIRA data. Log10-transformed breadth and depth values were compared by one-way ANOVA with Sidak's multiple comparisons tests. What TCRdb holds here is the immuneACCESS table cut down to in-frame rearrangements. Part of the clones is not present; checked against another copy, under half of the missing clones reflect an unresolved V gene, and the others are unexplained. V, J and clone size were drawn from that table, and D and trimming were deduced from the DNA. In all, the sample holds some 100,000 clones, and approximately 87% of those were seen once. In total, the top ten clones hold less than 3.5% of the sample.

Concerning this clone itself: Its antigen remains unidentified. It has no much larger one-base neighbor in the sample; base qualities were not kept.

In the paper's terms, the time point label means: baseline before first vaccination. Vaccinee samples came from UK trials COV001 and COV002, including a single-blind randomized controlled phase 2/3 trial of AZD1222 (ChAdOx1 nCoV-19) in healthy adults. For TCRbeta chain sequencing, PBMC samples were collected from trial participants at day 0 and at day 28 after the second dose. The full study reports these points: Reportedly, almost half of the unique spike-specific TCRs recognized epitopes lying outside the regions that are mutated in the B.1.351 and B.1.1.7 variants. In the small 56-69-year group, the increase in depth fell short of significance, most likely because of low power. Conclusions about previously exposed vaccinees are limited, since just a handful of AZD1222 recipients were seropositive for SARS-CoV-2 at baseline. Participants were mostly white British and included more females than males, and it was suggested by the authors that clonal diversity may have been underestimated. Because no day 14 peak-response samples were available, repertoires were characterized only after the peak T cell response. Spike-specific TCR breadth and depth rose significantly after two AZD1222 doses compared with day 0 and with MenACWY recipients. Vaccine-associated CD4 TCRs spanned the whole spike protein, with dominant responses in regions 160-218 and 743-854.

This chain joins TRBV6-5 to TRBJ2-1; 7 central bases correspond to TRBD1. This specimen consisted of peripheral blood, obtained on day 0 of AZD1222 vaccination. The receptor was derived from an adult in good health. The DNA sequence reads TGTGCCATTCGGAAACAGGGGAATCGGGACAATGAGCAGTTCTTC. This translates into CAIRKQGNRDNEQFF.